This TCR beta chain was retrieved from a study of blood T cell repertoires in COVID-19. Overall study: Italy, Spain and the United States were the sources of the convalescent and acute COVID-19 samples. PBMCs, B-cell-depleted T cells, or T cells were the source of the cDNA or gDNA that made up the material.

The CDR3 is made up of 15 amino acids. Trimming removed 3 bases from V and 0 bases from J, with 9 bases in between. The germline V gene encodes CDR1 LNHDA and CDR2 SQIVND (reference sequence). Per the study methods: Cell counts per sample came from amplifying reference gene primers. This table comes from immunoSEQ multiplex PCR, and its TCRdb copy is limited to in-frame clones, with some not included. The V and J calls and clone size are taken from that table; D and trimming were inferred from the DNA. The repertoire holds 350,000 to 400,000 clones, with roughly 90% as singletons. The J gene is TRBJ1-3, the V gene TRBV19; perhaps TRBD1 as D (5 bases). The sample taken for sequencing was peripheral blood. This clonotype was obtained from a man aged 18 to 29 with active or convalescent COVID-19. CDR3 coding DNA: TGTGCCAGTAGTATGGACAAGAGCTCTGGAAACACCATATATTTT. Its translation: CASSMDKSSGNTIYF.